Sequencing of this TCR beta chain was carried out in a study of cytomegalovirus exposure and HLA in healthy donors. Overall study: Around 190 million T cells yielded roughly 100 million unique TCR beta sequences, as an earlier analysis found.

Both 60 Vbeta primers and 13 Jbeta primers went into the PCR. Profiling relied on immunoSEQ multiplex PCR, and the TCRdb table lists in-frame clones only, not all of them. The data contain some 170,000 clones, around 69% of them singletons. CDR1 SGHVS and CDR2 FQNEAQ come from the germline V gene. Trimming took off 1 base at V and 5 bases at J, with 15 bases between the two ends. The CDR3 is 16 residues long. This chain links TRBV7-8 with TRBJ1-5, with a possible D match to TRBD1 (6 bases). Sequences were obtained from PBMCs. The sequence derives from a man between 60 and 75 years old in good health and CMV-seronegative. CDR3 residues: CASSLVGGQGDQPQHF. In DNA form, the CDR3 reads TGTGCCAGCAGCTTAGTGGGGGGGCAAGGGGATCAGCCCCAGCATTTT.